Each of the 9 T cell receptor beta chains below was sequenced from the same sample in a study of blood T cell repertoires in COVID-19. The protocol was immunoSEQ multiplex PCR, while the TCRdb copy is restricted to in-frame clones and leaves out a portion. The data show roughly 45,000 clones, 85% to 90% seen once. Sequencing input: peripheral blood. These receptors were collected from a woman aged 60-70 years with acute or convalescent COVID-19.

J is TRBJ2-3 and V is TRBV13; 11 positions match TRBD2. The germline V gene has CDR1 PRHDT and CDR2 FYEKMQ (reference sequence). CDR3 length equals 14 residues. V shed 9 bases, J shed 4 bases, and the junction held 6 bases outside the gene matches. The CDR3 region is CARGGLAGPDTQYF. The DNA of the CDR3 is TGTGCCAGGGGTGGACTAGCGGGCCCAGATACGCAGTATTTT.

The chain is built from TRBV6-5 and TRBJ1-5; possibly TRBD1 for D (5 bases). Per germline, CDR1 MNHEY and CDR2 SVGAGI. The CDR3 is 14 residues long. Trimming stripped 3 bases from V and 5 bases from J, with 11 bases between. Here the CDR3 reads CASSYQGWDQPQHF. DNA of the CDR3: TGTGCCAGCAGTTATCAGGGATGGGATCAGCCCCAGCATTTT.

The chain combines TRBV19 with TRBJ2-1; 10 bases agree with TRBD2. The CDR3 totals 16 residues. The germline CDR1 and CDR2 sequences are LNHDA and SQIVND (reference sequence). J lost 8 bases, V lost 4 bases, and 11 bases had no gene match. The CDR3 here is CASSNGPSGRSDEQFF. CDR3 DNA: TGTGCCAGTAGTAATGGGCCTAGCGGGAGAAGTGATGAGCAGTTCTTC.

V usage is TRBV4-2 and J usage is TRBJ2-7, with a tentative D call TRBD1 (6 bases). V was clipped by 1 base and J by 5 bases, with 21 bases between them. CDR3 length: 17 amino acids. Germline assignment: CDR1 LGHNA and CDR2 YNFKEQ. DNA for the CDR3: TGTGCCAGCAGCCAAGGAGGGGGTCGGAGCCTTGGGAACGAGCAGTACTTC. Its protein is CASSQGGGRSLGNEQYF.

The J gene is TRBJ2-2, the V gene TRBV9; D is unresolved. Germline V gene data show CDR1 as SGDLS and CDR2 as YYNGEE. The germline V and J ends were trimmed by 0 bases and 6 bases, with 3 bases remaining between them. This CDR3 has 12 residues. The CDR3 spells CASSVEPGELFF. CDR3 coding DNA: TGTGCCAGCAGCGTAGAGCCCGGGGAGCTGTTTTTT. The full variable domain, with the rest looked up from reference TRBV9 and TRBJ2-2, is DSGVTQTPKHLITATGQRVTLRCSPRSGDLSVYWYQQSLDQGLQFLIQYYNGEERAKGNILERFSAQQFPDLHSELNLSSLELGDSALYFCASSVEPGELFFGEGSRLTVL.

The rearrangement uses TRBV19 and TRBJ1-1; D ambiguous. This CDR3 has 14 residues. V lost 1 base to trimming and J lost 0 bases, with 6 bases between them. Germline V gives CDR1 LNHDA, CDR2 SQIVND (reference sequence). CDR3 sequence reads: CASSIGQLNTEAFF. DNA of the CDR3: TGTGCCAGTAGTATAGGACAATTGAACACTGAAGCTTTCTTT.

The chain employs TRBV5-5 and TRBJ2-1; 10 bases are a match to TRBD2. Trimming cost V 7 bases and J 5 bases; bases outside gene matches: 6. The CDR3 covers 14 residues. CDR1 SGHKS and CDR2 YYEKEE come from the germline V gene (reference sequence). As DNA, the CDR3 is TGTGCCAGCGGCAGCGGGGGGGGTCACAATGAGCAGTTCTTC. Its translation: CASGSGGGHNEQFF.

The V and J genes are TRBV4-2 and TRBJ2-3; 10 bases line up with TRBD2. V was clipped by 3 bases and J by 5 bases; unmatched bases: 2. The CDR3 runs 14 residues. Germline V CDR1 and CDR2: LGHNA, YNFKEQ. The CDR3 region has the DNA TGTGCCAGCAGCCAGGCTAGCGGGAGAGATACGCAGTATTTT. Translated, it gives CASSQASGRDTQYF.

The DNA of the CDR3 is TGTGCCAGCAGTTTAGAGGGGGGGCAGACTGAAGCTTTCTTT. Protein product: CASSLEGGQTEAFF. The chain uses TRBV27 and TRBJ1-1, with a tentative D call TRBD1 (6 bases). The CDR3 runs 14 residues. Trimming took 2 bases from V and 5 from J, leaving 12 bases between them. Germline CDR1 is MNHEY and CDR2 is SMNVEV (reference sequence).